This T cell receptor beta chain appears in the sequencing data of a study of blood T cell repertoires in COVID-19. Study information: The analysed material was cDNA or gDNA that came from T cells, B-cell-depleted T cells, or PBMCs.

Those enrolled in Seattle joined during active infection and were followed longitudinally afterward. The V and J ends lost 6 bases and 0 bases, in that order; junction bases with no gene match: 10. CDR1 and CDR2 (germline): MNHNY, SVGAGI (reference sequence). CDR3 length: 16 residues. Study processing details: Counts of nucleated cells, estimated from reference gene primer amplification, were obtained. The assay was immunoSEQ multiplex PCR, and TCRdb's table has in-frame clones only and misses some. The V and J calls and the clone size are those of that table, but D and trimming were determined from the DNA. The table records roughly 250,000 clones, approximately 91% of them present only once.

V is TRBV6-6 and J is TRBJ2-7; TRBD2 matches 8 bases. Source material: peripheral blood. This sequence originates from a person aged 18-30 years with COVID-19, enrolled during active disease. The CDR3 DNA reads as TGTGCCAGCAGCGGGGGGGGGACTAGGAGCTCCTACGAGCAGTACTTC. The encoded protein is CASSGGGTRSSYEQYF.